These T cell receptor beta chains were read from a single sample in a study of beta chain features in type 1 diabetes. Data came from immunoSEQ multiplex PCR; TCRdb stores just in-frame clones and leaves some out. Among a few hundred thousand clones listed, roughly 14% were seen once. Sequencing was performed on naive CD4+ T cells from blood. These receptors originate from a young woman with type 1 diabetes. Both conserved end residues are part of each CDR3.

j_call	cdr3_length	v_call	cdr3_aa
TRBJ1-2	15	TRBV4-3	CASSQDLAEYYGYTF
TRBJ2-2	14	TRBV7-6	CASSPRQGSGELFF
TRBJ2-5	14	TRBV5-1	CASSLPVDQETQYF
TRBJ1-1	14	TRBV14	CASSHRGKNTEAFF
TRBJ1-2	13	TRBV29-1	CSATTAGVYGYTF
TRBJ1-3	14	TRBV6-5	CASSSSRSGNTIYF
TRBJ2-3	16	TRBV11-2	CASSLIGGRATDTQYF
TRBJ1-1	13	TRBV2	CASNIFMNTEAFF
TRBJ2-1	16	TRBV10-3	CATLPSGTSGYNEQFF
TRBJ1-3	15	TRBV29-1	CSVEDPPGFGNTIYF
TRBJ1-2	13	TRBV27	CAVGGASIYGYTF
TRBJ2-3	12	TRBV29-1	CSLAWGPDTQYF